This entry lists 11 T cell receptor beta chains sequenced from one sample in a study of cytomegalovirus exposure and HLA in healthy donors. PCR involved 60 Vbeta and 13 Jbeta primers. The assay was immunoSEQ multiplex PCR, and TCRdb's table has in-frame clones only and misses some. The repertoire holds approximately 200,000 clones, with about 77% as singletons. Sequencing was performed on PBMCs. Receptors were obtained from a man aged 25-45 years in good health and CMV-seropositive.

This chain uses TRBV5-1 with TRBJ1-6; the match to TRBD1 covers 8 bases. The length of the CDR3 is 16 residues. Germline-derived CDR1 and CDR2 are SGHRS and YFSETQ. Losses at the gene ends were 0 bases for V and 7 bases for J; bases not matched to a gene: 6. The CDR3 spells CASSLDRGAKNSPLHF. The CDR3 nucleotides read TGCGCCAGCAGCTTGGACAGGGGGGCGAAGAATTCACCCCTCCACTTT.

The chain couples TRBV6-5 to TRBJ2-5; 11 positions match TRBD1. The germline CDR1 and CDR2 sequences are MNHEY and SVGAGI. The CDR3 totals 14 residues. V lost 9 bases, J lost 4 bases, and 7 bases stayed unmatched. Here the CDR3 DNA reads TGTGCCAGTTCCGGGACAGGGGGGCGAGAGACCCAGTACTTC. Translating gives CASSGTGGRETQYF.

The rearrangement uses TRBV5-1 and TRBJ2-7; TRBD1 might be the D (5 bases). The CDR3 consists of 14 residues. From germline, CDR1 is SGHRS and CDR2 YFSETQ. V was shortened by 0 bases and J by 4 bases, with 11 bases between the two germline ends. The CDR3 nucleotides read TGCGCCAGCAGCTTGGCTCAGGGCTCTTACGAGCAGTACTTC. Protein: CASSLAQGSYEQYF.

The gene calls are TRBV10-3 and TRBJ1-4; D remains ambiguous. Trimming removed 10 bases from V and 8 bases from J, with 20 bases in between. CDR1 ENHRY and CDR2 SYGVKD come from the germline V gene. This CDR3 is 14 amino acids long. This chain's CDR3 is CATMPRAGQEKLFF. CDR3 in DNA: TGTGCCACGATGCCGAGGGCCGGCCAGGAAAAACTGTTTTTT.

This clone is a singleton in its sample. The J gene is TRBJ2-1, the V gene TRBV29-1, with D possibly being TRBD1 (6 bases). Trimming shortened V by 2 bases and J by 3 bases, and 14 bases separated the two germline ends. CDR1 and CDR2 from the germline V gene are SQVTM and ANQGSEA. The CDR3 runs to 15 residues. CDR3 DNA sequence: TGCAGCGTTGAACCCGGGGACACCTACTACAATGAGCAGTTCTTC. Its translation: CSVEPGDTYYNEQFF.

The chain has TRBV18 and TRBJ2-7, with TRBD1 matching 9 bases. V dropped 1 base and J dropped 6; count of bases not matched to a gene: 7. The CDR3 sequence is 15 residues long. Germline V gene data show CDR1 as KGHSH and CDR2 as LQKENI. The CDR3 DNA sequence: TGTGCCAGCTCACCACTGACGAGACAGGGGGGCGAGCAGTACTTC. This gives the protein CASSPLTRQGGEQYF. Full variable domain (outside the CDR3, taken from reference TRBV18 and TRBJ2-7): NAGVMQNPRHLVRRRGQEARLRCSPMKGHSHVYWYRQLPEEGLKFMVYLQKENIIDESGMPKERFSAEFPKEGPSILRIQQVVRGDSAAYFCASSPLTRQGGEQYFGPGTRLTVT.

A few counts support this clone. V gene TRBV30 combines with J gene TRBJ2-7; 10 positions match TRBD1. The germline CDR1 and CDR2 sequences are GTSNPN and SVGIG (reference sequence). The V and J ends lost 2 bases and 7 bases, in that order; junction bases with no gene match: 8. The CDR3 covers 14 residues. For the CDR3, the DNA is TGTGCCTGGAGTCCGGGACAGGGGTTGGGGGAGCAGTACTTC. Translating gives CAWSPGQGLGEQYF.

The chain is built from TRBV11-2 and TRBJ2-3, with 8 bases aligning to TRBD2. With 4 bases clipped from V and 8 bases from J, the junction kept 8 bases outside the gene matches. CDR1 is SGHAT, CDR2 FQNNGV, per germline. CDR3 length: 14 amino acids. CDR3 DNA sequence: TGTGCCAGCAGCTATAGAGCGGGGGATGGTACGCAGTATTTT. As protein: CASSYRAGDGTQYF.

In this sample, this clone turned up once. The chain uses TRBV19 and TRBJ2-2; TRBD2 matches 9 bases. From germline, CDR1 is LNHDA and CDR2 SQIVND (reference sequence). CDR3 length equals 15 residues. V trimming: 1 base; J trimming: 6 bases; junction bases outside the gene matches: 3. The CDR3 spells CASSIGLAAPGELFF. CDR3 coding DNA: TGTGCCAGTAGTATAGGACTAGCGGCCCCCGGGGAGCTGTTTTTT.

This clone was detected a few times. The chain joins TRBV4-3 to TRBJ2-7; weak D call: TRBD2 (6 bases). This CDR3 has 14 amino acids. Germline CDR1 and CDR2: LGHNA and YSLEER. V gave up 2 bases and J gave up 7 bases, with 15 bases separating them. The CDR3 is CASSQLGRGGEQYF. The CDR3 bases are TGCGCCAGCAGCCAATTAGGGCGGGGTGGAGAGCAGTACTTC.

The chain is built from TRBV15 and TRBJ1-2, with D possibly TRBD1 on 6 matching bases. CDR3 size: 15 residues. V was clipped by 3 bases and J by 2 bases, with 13 bases between them. CDR1 LNHNV and CDR2 YYDKDF come from the germline V gene (reference sequence). The CDR3 nucleotides read TGTGCCACCAGCAGGGAACTACAGGGCAACTATGGCTACACCTTC. Amino acid sequence: CATSRELQGNYGYTF.